A selection of T cell receptor beta chains follows, all from one sample in a study of tumor-infiltrating lymphocytes in primary liver carcinoma. MiXCR, run by TCRdb on the multiplex PCR reads, gives a single entry per CDR3 protein. The top ten clones hold 9% of a sample with about 320,000 distinct CDR3 sequences, over 55% of them seen once. The sequencing input was peripheral blood. The receptors come from a man aged 35 to 55 with primary liver carcinoma and hepatitis B virus infection. Both conserved end residues are part of each CDR3. The D gene is left open where the match is weak. Only some rows state a clone size, as once, few, many or a class for expanded clones.

clone size: NA; J gene: TRBJ2-3; V gene: TRBV10-3; D gene: NA; CDR3 DNA: TGTGCCATCAGAGAGCTTACAGGGTCGGGCACAGATTCGCAGTATTTT; CDR3 protein: CAIRELTGSGTDSQYF
clone size: many; J gene: TRBJ1-2; V gene: TRBV6-1; D gene: NA; CDR3 DNA: TGTGCCAGCAGCGGGCCTAACTATGGCTACACCTTC; CDR3 protein: CASSGPNYGYTF
clone size: once; J gene: TRBJ1-5; V gene: TRBV6-1; D gene: NA; CDR3 DNA: TGTGCCAGCAGTAGCGGGACCTTATATAGCAATCAGCCCCGGCATTTT; CDR3 protein: CASSSGTLYSNQPRHF
clone size: NA; J gene: TRBJ2-7; V gene: TRBV7-9; D gene: TRBD1; CDR3 DNA: TGTGCCAGCGCTCCGGGACAGGTGACTCTTTACGAGCAGTACTTC; CDR3 protein: CASAPGQVTLYEQYF
clone size: few; J gene: TRBJ2-5; V gene: TRBV5-4; D gene: NA; CDR3 DNA: TGTGCAAGTAGCTTGTTTCCAGAGACCCAGTACTTC; CDR3 protein: CASSLFPETQYF
clone size: once; J gene: TRBJ2-3; V gene: TRBV30; D gene: TRBD2; CDR3 DNA: TGTGCCTGCTCTATTCCAGCGGGGTTCACAGATACGCAGTATTTT; CDR3 protein: CACSIPAGFTDTQYF
clone size: NA; J gene: TRBJ2-1; V gene: TRBV29-1; D gene: NA; CDR3 DNA: TGCAGCGGAGACACGCACTACAGTGAGCAGCTCTTC; CDR3 protein: CSGDTHYSEQLF
clone size: NA; J gene: TRBJ2-3; V gene: TRBV4-2; D gene: NA; CDR3 DNA: TGTGCCAGCAGCCAAGATACAGCACTACGGGGGATAGATGCGCAGTATTTT; CDR3 protein: CASSQDTALRGIDAQYF
clone size: NA; J gene: TRBJ2-1; V gene: TRBV11-2; D gene: NA; CDR3 DNA: TGTCCTAGCAACTTAGGCGTACCGGGACTCCCCCACAATGAGCAGTTCTTC; CDR3 protein: CPSNLGVPGLPHNEQFF
clone size: NA; J gene: TRBJ2-1; V gene: TRBV5-1; D gene: NA; CDR3 DNA: TGCGCCAGCAGCTTGGCTAGGGTCTTCTCCTACAATGAGCAGTTCTTC; CDR3 protein: CASSLARVFSYNEQFF
clone size: NA; J gene: TRBJ2-5; V gene: TRBV7-2; D gene: TRBD2; CDR3 DNA: TGTGCCAGCAGAAAAGGGCGGGGGGCTTCGGAGACCCAGTACTTC; CDR3 protein: CASRKGRGASETQYF
clone size: NA; J gene: TRBJ1-1; V gene: TRBV7-9; D gene: NA; CDR3 DNA: TGTGCCAGCAGCTTAATCGGGGTCCCTGAAGCTTTCTTT; CDR3 protein: CASSLIGVPEAFF
clone size: many; J gene: TRBJ1-1; V gene: TRBV4-3; D gene: NA; CDR3 DNA: TGCGCCAGCAGCCTTCTTCAAACAGGGCCTGAAGCTTTCTTT; CDR3 protein: CASSLLQTGPEAFF
clone size: NA; J gene: TRBJ1-2; V gene: TRBV6-6; D gene: NA; CDR3 DNA: TGTGCCAGCAGTTCCACCGGGGGGGGGGGGAAAGGCTATGGCTACATCTTC; CDR3 protein: CASSSTGGGGKGYGYIF
clone size: many; J gene: TRBJ2-2; V gene: TRBV4-2; D gene: NA; CDR3 DNA: TGTGCCAGCAGCCAAGATCCAGGTTTGGGAGACACCGGGGAGCTGTTTTTT; CDR3 protein: CASSQDPGLGDTGELFF
clone size: many; J gene: TRBJ2-2; V gene: TRBV4-2; D gene: TRBD2; CDR3 DNA: TGTGCCAGCAGCCAAGTGGCTAGCGGGAGGAACACCGGGGAGCTGTTTTTT; CDR3 protein: CASSQVASGRNTGELFF
clone size: once; J gene: TRBJ1-2; V gene: TRBV12-5; D gene: TRBD1; CDR3 DNA: TGTGCTAGTGGCCCCGGACAGGGGGCATCCTATGACTACACCTTC; CDR3 protein: CASGPGQGASYDYTF
clone size: NA; J gene: TRBJ2-2; V gene: TRBV4-3; D gene: NA; CDR3 DNA: TGCACCAGCAGCCAAGGCCCCGCCAGGGTCACCGGGGAGCTGTTTTTT; CDR3 protein: CTSSQGPARVTGELFF
clone size: many; J gene: TRBJ2-2; V gene: TRBV5-1; D gene: TRBD1; CDR3 DNA: TGCGCCAGCAGCTTGGTGACAGGGAGAAACACCGGGGAGCTGTTTTTT; CDR3 protein: CASSLVTGRNTGELFF
clone size: NA; J gene: TRBJ2-2; V gene: TRBV28; D gene: TRBD2; CDR3 DNA: TGTGTCAGCAGTCCGGGGGGCACCGGGGAGCTGTTTTTT; CDR3 protein: CVSSPGGTGELFF
clone size: NA; J gene: TRBJ2-2; V gene: TRBV7-3; D gene: NA; CDR3 DNA: TGTGCCAGCAGCGCGACAGTAGCCGGGGAGCTGTTTTTT; CDR3 protein: CASSATVAGELFF
clone size: NA; J gene: TRBJ2-1; V gene: TRBV5-4; D gene: TRBD2; CDR3 DNA: TGTGCCAGCAGCTCGGGACTAGCGGGAACAAATGAGCAGTCCTTC; CDR3 protein: CASSSGLAGTNEQSF
clone size: NA; J gene: TRBJ2-5; V gene: TRBV11-1; D gene: NA; CDR3 DNA: TGTGCCAGCAGCAGCAACAGCCAAGAGACCCAGTACTTC; CDR3 protein: CASSSNSQETQYF
clone size: few; J gene: TRBJ1-1; V gene: TRBV15; D gene: NA; CDR3 DNA: TGTGCCACCAGCAGAGATAGGTCGGTGAACACTGAAGCTTTCTTT; CDR3 protein: CATSRDRSVNTEAFF
clone size: NA; J gene: TRBJ2-7; V gene: TRBV11-1; D gene: TRBD1; CDR3 DNA: TGTGGCAGCAGCGATCGGACAGGTGGGGTTGCATACGAGCAGTACTTC; CDR3 protein: CGSSDRTGGVAYEQYF
clone size: NA; J gene: TRBJ2-7; V gene: TRBV5-4; D gene: TRBD2; CDR3 DNA: TGTGCCAGCAGCTTGTCTCGCGCTAGCGGGAGCTACGAGCAGTACTTC; CDR3 protein: CASSLSRASGSYEQYF
clone size: NA; J gene: TRBJ2-6; V gene: TRBV5-1; D gene: NA; CDR3 DNA: TGCGCCAGCAGCTTTTCCCAGGGGAGCTCTGGGGCCAACGTCCTGACTTTC; CDR3 protein: CASSFSQGSSGANVLTF
clone size: NA; J gene: TRBJ1-5; V gene: TRBV7-8; D gene: NA; CDR3 DNA: TGTGCCAGCAGCTTAGAACCAGCCCACAATCAGCCTCAGCATTTT; CDR3 protein: CASSLEPAHNQPQHF
clone size: once; J gene: TRBJ2-7; V gene: TRBV4-3; D gene: NA; CDR3 DNA: TGCGCCAGCAGCCAGGAGACCCCCTTAAGCGGTAGCCACGAGCAGTACTTC; CDR3 protein: CASSQETPLSGSHEQYF
clone size: NA; J gene: TRBJ2-1; V gene: TRBV28; D gene: TRBD2; CDR3 DNA: TGTGCCAGCAGTCGACTAGCGGGAGCCAATGAGCAGTTCTTC; CDR3 protein: CASSRLAGANEQFF
clone size: NA; J gene: TRBJ1-2; V gene: TRBV6-1; D gene: NA; CDR3 DNA: TGTGTCAGCAGTTCGGACAGTTATGGCTACACCTTC; CDR3 protein: CVSSSDSYGYTF
clone size: NA; J gene: TRBJ2-5; V gene: TRBV28; D gene: NA; CDR3 DNA: TGTGCCAGCAGTTCAGCATTGGGAAGGCAAGAGACCCAGTACTTC; CDR3 protein: CASSSALGRQETQYF
clone size: few; J gene: TRBJ1-1; V gene: TRBV5-6; D gene: NA; CDR3 DNA: TGTGCCAGCAGCTTGATAATGAACACTGAAGCTTTCTTT; CDR3 protein: CASSLIMNTEAFF
clone size: NA; J gene: TRBJ1-3; V gene: TRBV3-1; D gene: NA; CDR3 DNA: TGTGCCACCGGTGGGGAGTCCGGAAACACCATATATTTT; CDR3 protein: CATGGESGNTIYF
clone size: many; J gene: TRBJ2-2; V gene: TRBV7-8; D gene: NA; CDR3 DNA: TGTGCCAGCAGCTTAGTGGGGGGGGAGCTGTTTTTT; CDR3 protein: CASSLVGGELFF
clone size: many; J gene: TRBJ2-2; V gene: TRBV13; D gene: TRBD2; CDR3 DNA: TGTGCCAGCAGCTTAAGACTAGCGGGAGGACCCGGGGAGCTGTTTTTT; CDR3 protein: CASSLRLAGGPGELFF
clone size: NA; J gene: TRBJ2-1; V gene: TRBV12-3/TRBV12-4; D gene: NA; CDR3 DNA: TGTGCCAGCTGTTTCAAGGCTATAGCGGTCGAGCAGTTCTTC; CDR3 protein: CASCFKAIAVEQFF
clone size: NA; J gene: TRBJ2-3; V gene: TRBV7-9; D gene: NA; CDR3 DNA: TGTGCCAGCAGCCCAGGGACGGACGGGGTCACAGATACGCAGTATTTT; CDR3 protein: CASSPGTDGVTDTQYF
clone size: NA; J gene: TRBJ2-1; V gene: TRBV11-1; D gene: TRBD1; CDR3 DNA: TGTGCCAGCAGTCAGGGGGCGGGTAGTTCCTACGATGAACAGTTCTTC; CDR3 protein: CASSQGAGSSYDEQFF
clone size: few; J gene: TRBJ1-3; V gene: TRBV28; D gene: NA; CDR3 DNA: TGTGCCAGCAGTTCCCCCCCGGTCTCTGGAAACACCATATATTTT; CDR3 protein: CASSSPPVSGNTIYF
clone size: NA; J gene: TRBJ1-6; V gene: TRBV11-1; D gene: TRBD1; CDR3 DNA: TGTGCCAGCAGCCGGGACAGGGTAAATTCACCCATCCAGTTT; CDR3 protein: CASSRDRVNSPIQF